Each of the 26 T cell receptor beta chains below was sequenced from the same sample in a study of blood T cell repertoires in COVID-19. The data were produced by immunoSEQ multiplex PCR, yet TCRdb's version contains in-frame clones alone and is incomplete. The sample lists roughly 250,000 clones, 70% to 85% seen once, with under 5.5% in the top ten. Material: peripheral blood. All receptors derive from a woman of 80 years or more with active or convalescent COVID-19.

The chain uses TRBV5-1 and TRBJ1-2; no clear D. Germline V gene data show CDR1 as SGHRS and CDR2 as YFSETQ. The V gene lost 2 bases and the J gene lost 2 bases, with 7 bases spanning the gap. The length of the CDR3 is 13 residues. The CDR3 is CASSFTVNYGYTF. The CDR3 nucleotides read TGCGCCAGCAGCTTTACAGTAAACTATGGCTACACCTTC.

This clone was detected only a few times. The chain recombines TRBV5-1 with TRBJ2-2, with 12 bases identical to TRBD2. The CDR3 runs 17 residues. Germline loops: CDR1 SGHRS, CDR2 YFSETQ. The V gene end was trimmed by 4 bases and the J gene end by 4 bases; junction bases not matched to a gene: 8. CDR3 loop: CASSPLAGGTGTGELFF. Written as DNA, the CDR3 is TGCGCCAGCAGCCCACTAGCGGGAGGTACGGGCACCGGGGAGCTGTTTTTT.

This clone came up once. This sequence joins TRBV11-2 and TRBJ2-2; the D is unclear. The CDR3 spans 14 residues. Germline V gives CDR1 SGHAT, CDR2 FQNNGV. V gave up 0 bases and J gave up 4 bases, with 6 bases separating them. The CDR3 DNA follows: TGTGCCAGCAGCTTAGACACAGCCACCGGGGAGCTGTTTTTT. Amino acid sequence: CASSLDTATGELFF.

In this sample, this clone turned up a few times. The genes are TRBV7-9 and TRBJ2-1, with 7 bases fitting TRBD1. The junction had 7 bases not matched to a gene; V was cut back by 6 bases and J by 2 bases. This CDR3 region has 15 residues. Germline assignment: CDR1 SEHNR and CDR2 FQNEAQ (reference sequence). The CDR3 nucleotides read TGTGCCAGCAGACAGGGGTTGGGCGCCTACAATGAGCAGTTCTTC. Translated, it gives CASRQGLGAYNEQFF.

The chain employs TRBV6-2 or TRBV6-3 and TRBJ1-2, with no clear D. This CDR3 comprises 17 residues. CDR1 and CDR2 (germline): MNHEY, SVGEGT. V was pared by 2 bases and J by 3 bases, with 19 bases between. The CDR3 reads CASSYPPTSAPYYGYTF. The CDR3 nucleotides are TGTGCCAGCAGTTACCCCCCCACGTCCGCGCCCTACTATGGCTACACCTTC.

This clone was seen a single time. Written as DNA, the CDR3 is TGTGCCAGCCAAGGCGAGAGGAGTGAAAAACTGTTTTTT. Its protein is CASQGERSEKLFF. V usage is TRBV12-3 or TRBV12-4 and J usage is TRBJ1-4; D gene uncertain. This CDR3 contains 13 residues. V was shortened by 8 bases and J by 7 bases, with 14 bases between the two germline ends.

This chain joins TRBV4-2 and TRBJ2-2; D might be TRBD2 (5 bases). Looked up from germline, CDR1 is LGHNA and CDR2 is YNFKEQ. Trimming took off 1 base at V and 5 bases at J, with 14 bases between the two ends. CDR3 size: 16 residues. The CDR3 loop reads CASSQGLELGTGELFF. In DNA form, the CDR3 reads TGTGCCAGCAGCCAAGGATTGGAACTAGGAACCGGGGAGCTGTTTTTT.

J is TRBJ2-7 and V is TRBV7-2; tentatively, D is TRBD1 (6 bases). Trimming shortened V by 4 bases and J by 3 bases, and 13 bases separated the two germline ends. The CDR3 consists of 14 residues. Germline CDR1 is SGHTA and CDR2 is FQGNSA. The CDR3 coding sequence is TGTGCCAGCAGCTCACCAGGACAGTTCTACGAGCAGTACTTC. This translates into CASSSPGQFYEQYF.

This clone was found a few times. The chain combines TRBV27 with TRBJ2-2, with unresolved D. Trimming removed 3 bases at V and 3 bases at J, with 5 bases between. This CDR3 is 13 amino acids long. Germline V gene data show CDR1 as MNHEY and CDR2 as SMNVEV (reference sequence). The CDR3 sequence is CASSFPYTGELFF. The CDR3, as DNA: TGTGCCAGCAGTTTCCCGTACACCGGGGAGCTGTTTTTT.

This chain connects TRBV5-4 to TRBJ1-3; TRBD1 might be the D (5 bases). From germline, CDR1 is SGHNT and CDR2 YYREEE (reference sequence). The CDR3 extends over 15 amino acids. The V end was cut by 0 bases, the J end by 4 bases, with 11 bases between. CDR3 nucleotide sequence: TGTGCCAGCAGCTTGGATCAGGGCGCGGGAAACACCATATATTTT. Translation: CASSLDQGAGNTIYF.

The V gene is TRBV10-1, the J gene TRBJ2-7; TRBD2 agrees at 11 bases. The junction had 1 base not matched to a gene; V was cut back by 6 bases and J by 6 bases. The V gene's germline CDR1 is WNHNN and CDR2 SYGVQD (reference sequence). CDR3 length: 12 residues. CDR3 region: CASSGLAGEQYF. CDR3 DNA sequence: TGCGCCAGCAGCGGACTAGCGGGCGAGCAGTACTTC.

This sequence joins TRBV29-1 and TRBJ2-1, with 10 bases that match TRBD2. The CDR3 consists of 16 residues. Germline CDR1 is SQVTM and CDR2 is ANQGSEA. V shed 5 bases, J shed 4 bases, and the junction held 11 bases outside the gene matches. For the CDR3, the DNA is TGCAGCGTTACGAAACTACTAGCGGGAAGGTACAATGAGCAGTTCTTC. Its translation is CSVTKLLAGRYNEQFF.

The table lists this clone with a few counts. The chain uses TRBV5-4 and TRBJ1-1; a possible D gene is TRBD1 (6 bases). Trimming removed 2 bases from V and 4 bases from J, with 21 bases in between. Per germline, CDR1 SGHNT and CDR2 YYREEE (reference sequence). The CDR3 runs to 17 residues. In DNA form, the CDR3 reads TGTGCCAGCAGCTTAATGGCCAGCCAGGGGAGATTCACTGAAGCTTTCTTT. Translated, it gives CASSLMASQGRFTEAFF.

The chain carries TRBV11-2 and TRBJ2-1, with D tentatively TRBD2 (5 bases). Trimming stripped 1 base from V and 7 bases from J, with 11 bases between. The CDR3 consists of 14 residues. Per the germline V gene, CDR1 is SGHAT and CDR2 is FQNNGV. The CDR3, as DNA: TGTGCCAGCAGCTTAGTGGTCTCGGGGAATGAGCAGTTCTTC. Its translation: CASSLVVSGNEQFF.

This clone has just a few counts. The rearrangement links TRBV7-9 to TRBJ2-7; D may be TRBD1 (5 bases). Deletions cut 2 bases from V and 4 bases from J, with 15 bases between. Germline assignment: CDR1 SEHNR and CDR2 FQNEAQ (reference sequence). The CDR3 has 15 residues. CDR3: CASSLSYRSSYEQYF. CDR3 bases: TGTGCCAGCAGCTTATCCTACAGGTCCTCATACGAGCAGTACTTC.

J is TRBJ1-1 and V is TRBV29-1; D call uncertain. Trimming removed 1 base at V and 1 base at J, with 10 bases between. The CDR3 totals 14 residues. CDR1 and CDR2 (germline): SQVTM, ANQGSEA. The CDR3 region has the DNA TGCAGCGTTGAAGGCAGGCCTCAGAACACTGAAGCTTTCTTT. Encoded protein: CSVEGRPQNTEAFF.

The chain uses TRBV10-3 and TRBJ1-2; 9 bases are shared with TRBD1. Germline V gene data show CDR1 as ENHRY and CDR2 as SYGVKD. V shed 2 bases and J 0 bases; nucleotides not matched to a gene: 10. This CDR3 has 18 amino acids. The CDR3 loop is CAISERKGQGLANYGYTF. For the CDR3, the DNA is TGTGCCATCAGTGAGCGAAAGGGACAGGGACTAGCTAACTATGGCTACACCTTC.

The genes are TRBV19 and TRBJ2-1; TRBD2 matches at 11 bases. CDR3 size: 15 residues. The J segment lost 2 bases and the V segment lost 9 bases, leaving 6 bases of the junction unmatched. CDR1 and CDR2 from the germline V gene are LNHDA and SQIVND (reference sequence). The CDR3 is CASNIAGGTYNEQFF. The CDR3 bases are TGTGCCAGCAACATAGCGGGGGGGACCTACAATGAGCAGTTCTTC.

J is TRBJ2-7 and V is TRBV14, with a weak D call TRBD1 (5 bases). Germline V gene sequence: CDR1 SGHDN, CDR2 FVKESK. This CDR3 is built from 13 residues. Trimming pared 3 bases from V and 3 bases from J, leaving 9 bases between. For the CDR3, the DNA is TGTGCCAGCAGCCAGCTGACAGTCTACGAGCAGTACTTC. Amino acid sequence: CASSQLTVYEQYF. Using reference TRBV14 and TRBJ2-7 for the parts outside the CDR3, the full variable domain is EAGVTQFPSHSVIEKGQTVTLRCDPISGHDNLYWYRRVMGKEIKFLLHFVKESKQDESGMPNNRFLAERTGGTYSTLKVQPAELEDSGVYFCASSQLTVYEQYFGPGTRLTVT.

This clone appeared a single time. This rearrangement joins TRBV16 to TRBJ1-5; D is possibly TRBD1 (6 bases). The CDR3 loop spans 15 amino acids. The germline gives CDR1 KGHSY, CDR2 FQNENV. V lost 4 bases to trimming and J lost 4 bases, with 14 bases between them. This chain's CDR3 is CASSPPGQGNQPQHF. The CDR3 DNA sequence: TGTGCCAGCAGCCCACCGGGGCAGGGGAATCAGCCCCAGCATTTT.

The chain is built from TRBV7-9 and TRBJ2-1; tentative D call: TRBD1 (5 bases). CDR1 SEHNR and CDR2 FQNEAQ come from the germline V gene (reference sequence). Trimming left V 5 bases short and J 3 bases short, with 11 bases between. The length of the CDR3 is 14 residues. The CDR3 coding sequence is TGTGCCAGCAGCGAAATTCAGGGCTACAATGAGCAGTTCTTC. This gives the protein CASSEIQGYNEQFF.

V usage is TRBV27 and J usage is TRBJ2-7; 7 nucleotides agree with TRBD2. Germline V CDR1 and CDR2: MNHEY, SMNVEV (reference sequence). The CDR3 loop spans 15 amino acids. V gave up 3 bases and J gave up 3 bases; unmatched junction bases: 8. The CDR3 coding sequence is TGTGCCAGCAGTTTCAGACATTCTAGCGGCTACGAGCAGTACTTC. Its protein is CASSFRHSSGYEQYF.

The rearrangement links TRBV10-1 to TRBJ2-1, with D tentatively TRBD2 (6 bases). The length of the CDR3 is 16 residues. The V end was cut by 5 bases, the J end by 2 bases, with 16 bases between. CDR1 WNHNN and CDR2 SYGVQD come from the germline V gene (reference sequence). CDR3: CASSSRSEGTYNEQFF. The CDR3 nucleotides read TGCGCCAGCAGTTCTCGTTCGGAGGGTACCTACAATGAGCAGTTCTTC.

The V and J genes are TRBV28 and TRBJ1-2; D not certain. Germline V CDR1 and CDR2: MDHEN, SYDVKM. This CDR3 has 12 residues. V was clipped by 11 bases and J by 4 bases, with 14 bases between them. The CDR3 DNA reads TGTGCCGGCTCCCGGGGAGGCTATGGCTACACCTTC. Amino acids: CAGSRGGYGYTF.

CDR3 in amino acids: CASTSRAGNTGELFF. CDR3 coding DNA: TGCGCCTCCACCTCGCGGGCTGGGAACACCGGGGAGCTGTTTTTT. The V gene is TRBV5-1, the J gene TRBJ2-2; possibly TRBD2 for D (5 bases). In germline, CDR1 is SGHRS, CDR2 YFSETQ. V lost 10 bases and J 1 base, leaving 17 bases between the germline ends. The CDR3 runs to 15 residues.

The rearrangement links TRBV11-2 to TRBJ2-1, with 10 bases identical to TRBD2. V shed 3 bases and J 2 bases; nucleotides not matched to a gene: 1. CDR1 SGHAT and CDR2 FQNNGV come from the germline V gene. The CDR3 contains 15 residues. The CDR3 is CASSFGLAAYNEQFF. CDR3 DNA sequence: TGTGCCAGCAGCTTCGGACTAGCGGCCTACAATGAGCAGTTCTTC.